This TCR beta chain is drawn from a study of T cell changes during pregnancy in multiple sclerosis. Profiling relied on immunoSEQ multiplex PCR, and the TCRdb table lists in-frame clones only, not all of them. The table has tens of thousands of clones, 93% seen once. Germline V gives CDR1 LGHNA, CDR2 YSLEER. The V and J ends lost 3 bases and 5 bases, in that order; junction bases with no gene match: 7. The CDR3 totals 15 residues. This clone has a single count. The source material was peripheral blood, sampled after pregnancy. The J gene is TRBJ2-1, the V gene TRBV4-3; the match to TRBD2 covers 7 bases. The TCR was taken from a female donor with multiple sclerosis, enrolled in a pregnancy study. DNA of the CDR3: TGCGCCAGCAGCCACTTACTAGCGCGGGACAATGAGCAGTTCTTC. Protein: CASSHLLARDNEQFF.